This record covers a single T cell receptor (beta chain). Which antigen it targets is not known. Base qualities are not recorded, but no much larger clone differs from it by a single base. This record belongs to a study of OX40 agonist ivuxolimab in advanced cancers. About the full investigation: Ivuxolimab, which targeted the costimulatory receptor OX40 (CD134), was an agonistic, fully human IgG2 monoclonal antibody. Among the roughly 50 dose-escalation patients, 19 had hepatocellular carcinoma, about 15 melanoma, 9 renal cell carcinoma and 9 head and neck cancer. The purpose of peripheral TCRbeta sequencing was to test whether ivuxolimab changed TCR sequence diversity and led to clonal T-cell expansion. Patients were allowed to have had prior anti-PD-1, anti-PD-L1 or anti-CTLA-4 therapy, and 40% to 45% of the dose-escalation patients had previously received checkpoint inhibitors. Partial responses were achieved by three dose-escalation patients, of whom one had hepatocellular carcinoma and two had cutaneous melanoma. The monotherapy dose-escalation portion (N ≈ 52 patients) of the phase I ivuxolimab trial is reported in the paper. In the dose-escalation cohort, 82.7% of patients were male, and the mean age was approximately 60 years, with a range of about 20 to 79. Intravenous ivuxolimab was administered to patients every 2 weeks at six dose levels: 0.01, 0.1, 0.3, 1.5, 3 and 10 mg/kg.

To sequence the TCRbeta CDR3 region, genomic DNA was isolated from the sorted cells. The immunoSEQ Assay was used for sequencing of TCRbeta CDR3 regions. Held by TCRdb, this immuneACCESS table contains in-frame sequences only and omits some clones. Under half of the omission traces to an unresolved V gene where checked; the cause of the rest is unknown. Here the sample has fewer than 80,000 clones; roughly 81% occur a single time. Of the sample, around 9.8% falls within the top ten clones. General conclusions and limits of the study: In the 0.1-3.0 mg/kg groups, partial responders had among the lowest normalized peripheral clonal expansion, particularly in CD8+ T cells. The antigen specificity of the peripheral T cells that underwent clonal expansion was not determined. Low levels of normalized T-cell clonal expansion were also seen in some patients who did not respond. After ivuxolimab, more expanded clones were found on average in CD8+ T cells than in CD4+ T cells. At doses of 0.1 to 3.0 mg/kg, clonal expansion of both CD4+ and CD8+ blood T cells was observed from baseline to week 6.

CDR1 is given as KGHSH and CDR2 as LQKENI, both from the germline V gene. Trimming removed 2 bases from V and 6 bases from J, leaving 16 bases between the germline ends. From the cysteine up to the phenylalanine, the CDR3 has a length of 15 residues. Solely the CDR3 DNA is kept, with 45 bases framed from the first base. The trial excluded patients who had a history of autoimmune disease or who were on systemic immunosuppression. Peripheral blood for TCR sequencing was collected from all dose cohorts at baseline, on cycle 4 day 1, and on cycle 7 day 1. The samples were drawn from a first-in-human, open-label, multicenter phase I dose-escalation trial of ivuxolimab. Adults with locally advanced or metastatic melanoma, renal cell, hepatocellular, or head and neck squamous cell carcinoma were enrolled in the trial. Before TCR sequencing, CD4+ T cells and CD8+ T cells from peripheral blood were sorted into separate populations.

The V gene is TRBV18 and the J gene is TRBJ1-2, with TRBD1 as a weak D call on 6 bases. Sequenced material: CD4+ or CD8+ T cells sorted from blood, taken in a trial of the OX40 agonist ivuxolimab. The clonotype originates from an adult with an advanced solid tumor such as melanoma, head and neck, liver or kidney cancer. The nucleotide sequence is given as TGTGCCAGCTCACCAGGGACAAGGGGATATGATGGCTACACCTTC. Protein translation: CASSPGTRGYDGYTF.